These T cell receptor beta chains were read from a single sample in a study of Ad26.COV2.S vaccination and SARS-CoV-2 variants. Only in-frame clones appear in the TCRdb table, and some are missing; sequencing was by immunoSEQ multiplex PCR. The sample carries about 350,000 clones, roughly 90% recorded once. The source material was peripheral blood, sampled in a trial of Ad26.COV2.S vaccine versus placebo. The receptors stem from a person aged 18-65 years who received the Ad26.COV2.S COVID-19 vaccine or a placebo. The CDR3 runs from the conserved cysteine through the conserved F or W. The D gene is left open where the match is weak. Size tells how often a clone was seen (once, few, many) or the class of an expanded clone, and some rows leave it out.

clone_size	v_call	j_call	d_call	cdr3_aa	cdr3_nt
NA	TRBV25-1	TRBJ2-7	TRBD1	CASTGTDTYEQYF	TGTGCCAGCACCGGGACAGACACCTACGAGCAGTACTTC
NA	TRBV6-4	TRBJ1-2	TRBD1	CASSAIPGQVAVYGYTF	TGTGCCAGCAGTGCCATCCCGGGACAGGTAGCCGTATATGGCTACACCTTC
few	TRBV11-3	TRBJ2-1	TRBD1	CASSSPRDRLGNEQFF	TGTGCCAGCAGCAGCCCCCGGGACAGGCTCGGCAATGAGCAGTTCTTC
NA	TRBV27	TRBJ2-2	NA	CASTLSGIHPGELFF	TGTGCCAGCACCCTTTCAGGGATCCACCCCGGGGAGCTGTTTTTT
NA	TRBV5-1	TRBJ1-1	TRBD1	CASSRAGGPEAFF	TGCGCCAGCAGCAGGGCAGGGGGCCCTGAAGCTTTCTTT
NA	TRBV5-4	TRBJ1-1	TRBD1	CASSAKQGPLLEAFF	TGTGCCAGCAGTGCGAAACAGGGGCCTTTATTGGAAGCTTTCTTT
NA	TRBV9	TRBJ2-1	NA	CASSVEQFNEQFF	TGTGCCAGCAGCGTAGAACAGTTCAATGAGCAGTTCTTC
NA	TRBV28	TRBJ2-7	NA	CASSFWGYEQYF	TGTGCCAGCAGTTTTTGGGGATACGAGCAGTACTTC
NA	TRBV5-1	TRBJ1-1	NA	CASSLGGKSDTEAFF	TGCGCCAGCAGCTTGGGAGGGAAATCGGACACTGAAGCTTTCTTT
NA	TRBV11-3	TRBJ2-1	TRBD2	CASSTRAWLAGDNEQFF	TGTGCCAGCAGCACTAGGGCTTGGCTAGCGGGGGACAATGAGCAGTTCTTC
NA	TRBV4-1	TRBJ2-5	TRBD2	CASSQDQGRVGLGETQYF	TGCGCCAGCAGCCAAGATCAGGGTCGGGTAGGACTAGGGGAGACCCAGTACTTC
NA	TRBV7-2	TRBJ2-1	TRBD1	CASSTPQGAHNEQFF	TGTGCCAGCAGCACTCCACAGGGGGCCCACAATGAGCAGTTCTTC
NA	TRBV29-1	TRBJ1-5	NA	CSAQGGNQPQHF	TGCAGCGCCCAAGGTGGAAATCAGCCCCAGCATTTT
NA	TRBV7-9	TRBJ1-5	NA	CASSLGNQPQHF	TGTGCCAGCAGCTTGGGCAATCAGCCCCAGCATTTT
once	TRBV5-6	TRBJ1-4	NA	CASSLSLRITTNEKLFF	TGTGCCAGCAGCTTGAGTTTGCGTATAACAACTAATGAAAAACTGTTTTTT
NA	TRBV5-4	TRBJ2-7	NA	CASSLGGPMGVDEQYF	TGTGCCAGCAGCTTGGGTGGGCCGATGGGCGTCGACGAGCAGTACTTC
NA	TRBV19	TRBJ2-2	TRBD1	CARRTGVAGELFF	TGTGCCAGGAGGACAGGGGTGGCCGGGGAGCTGTTTTTT
NA	TRBV15	TRBJ1-1	NA	CATSRDLIRGPAFF	TGTGCCACCAGCAGAGATTTGATACGGGGACCCGCTTTCTTT
NA	TRBV4-2	TRBJ2-2	NA	CASSQETGPTGELFF	TGTGCCAGCAGCCAAGAAACAGGACCCACCGGGGAGCTGTTTTTT
once	TRBV5-1	TRBJ2-7	NA	CASSNSGERLLEQYF	TGCGCCAGCAGCAATTCGGGGGAACGGCTACTCGAGCAGTACTTC
NA	TRBV6-5	TRBJ1-4	NA	CASRAGGEEKLFF	TGTGCCAGCAGGGCGGGGGGGGAGGAAAAACTGTTTTTT
NA	TRBV14	TRBJ2-1	TRBD2	CASSQGIGGTYNEQFF	TGTGCCAGCAGCCAAGGGATCGGGGGGACCTACAATGAGCAGTTCTTC
NA	TRBV5-1	TRBJ2-2	TRBD1	CASSLEQGARTGELFF	TGCGCCAGCAGCTTGGAACAGGGGGCGAGGACCGGGGAGCTGTTTTTT
NA	TRBV19	TRBJ2-2	NA	CASTSTGLHTGELFF	TGTGCCAGTACCTCGACAGGCCTTCACACCGGGGAGCTGTTTTTT
NA	TRBV19	TRBJ2-3	TRBD1	CASSKDRATSTDTQYF	TGTGCCAGTAGTAAAGACAGGGCTACTAGCACAGATACGCAGTATTTT
NA	TRBV28	TRBJ1-1	NA	CASSPPAGTANTEAFF	TGTGCCAGCAGTCCGCCCGCCGGGACGGCGAACACTGAAGCTTTCTTT
NA	TRBV7-2	TRBJ1-6	NA	CASSLESGTSPLHF	TGTGCCAGCAGCTTAGAGTCAGGAACCTCACCCCTCCACTTT
NA	TRBV4-1	TRBJ2-5	NA	CASSQHIMTEETQYF	TGCGCCAGCAGCCAACATATTATGACAGAAGAGACCCAGTACTTC
NA	TRBV5-6	TRBJ1-2	TRBD1	CASSLRWDRGGEYGYTF	TGTGCCAGCAGCTTGAGATGGGACAGGGGAGGCGAGTATGGCTACACCTTC
NA	TRBV27	TRBJ2-3	NA	CASTTSRDTQYF	TGTGCCAGCACCACATCTAGAGATACGCAGTATTTT
NA	TRBV5-6	TRBJ2-3	NA	CASSLGRGTDTQYF	TGTGCCAGCAGCTTGGGGCGGGGCACAGATACGCAGTATTTT
once	TRBV6-5	TRBJ2-7	TRBD1	CASSYGQGTPYEQYF	TGTGCCAGCAGTTATGGACAGGGGACTCCCTACGAGCAGTACTTC
NA	TRBV28	TRBJ2-1	NA	CASSRLNEQFF	TGTGCCAGCAGTCGGCTTAATGAGCAGTTCTTC
NA	TRBV5-1	TRBJ2-1	NA	CASSLGGGREQFF	TGCGCCAGCAGCTTGGGTGGGGGACGGGAGCAGTTCTTC
few	TRBV7-9	TRBJ1-5	NA	CASREGEQPQHF	TGTGCCAGCAGGGAGGGGGAGCAGCCCCAGCATTTT
few	TRBV7-2	TRBJ1-5	NA	CASSPDGNQPQHF	TGTGCCAGCAGCCCGGACGGCAATCAGCCCCAGCATTTT
NA	TRBV27	TRBJ1-1	NA	CASRLKPTPSLPEYEFGGTEAFF	TGTGCCAGCAGACTAAAACCAACTCCCTCCCTTCCCGAATACGAGTTTGGGGGGACTGAAGCTTTCTTT
NA	TRBV12-3/TRBV12-4	TRBJ2-3	NA	CASSGATDTQYF	TGTGCCAGCAGCGGGGCTACAGATACGCAGTATTTT
NA	TRBV30	TRBJ1-2	NA	CAWRGGANYGYTF	TGTGCCTGGAGGGGGGGAGCTAACTATGGCTACACCTTC
NA	TRBV28	TRBJ1-5	NA	CASLKQGLLNQPQHF	TGTGCCAGCCTTAAACAGGGCCTACTCAATCAGCCCCAGCATTTT
few	TRBV14	TRBJ2-2	TRBD1	CASSQTGGWTGELFF	TGTGCCAGCAGCCAAACAGGGGGTTGGACCGGGGAGCTGTTTTTT
NA	TRBV19	TRBJ1-1	NA	CASSITGTLQNTEAFF	TGTGCCAGTAGTATCACCGGGACCCTACAGAACACTGAAGCTTTCTTT
NA	TRBV19	TRBJ1-1	TRBD1	CASSNRGQAEAFF	TGTGCCAGTAGTAATCGGGGACAGGCTGAAGCTTTCTTT
NA	TRBV6-4	TRBJ1-2	NA	CASSDSQRANYGYTF	TGTGCCAGCAGTGACTCTCAGAGGGCTAACTATGGCTACACCTTC
NA	TRBV3-1/TRBV3-2	TRBJ2-1	TRBD2	CASSQVGLARDNEQFF	TGTGCCAGCAGCCAAGTGGGACTAGCTCGCGACAATGAGCAGTTCTTC
NA	TRBV9	TRBJ1-2	TRBD1	CASSETDPGQGAFNYGYTF	TGTGCCAGCAGCGAGACGGACCCGGGACAGGGGGCATTTAACTATGGCTACACCTTC
NA	TRBV5-1	TRBJ2-1	TRBD1	CASSLSGTAYNEQFF	TGCGCCAGCAGCTTGTCCGGGACAGCTTACAATGAGCAGTTCTTC
NA	TRBV7-9	TRBJ2-1	NA	CASSLTWDEQFF	TGTGCCAGCAGCTTAACTTGGGATGAGCAGTTCTTC
NA	TRBV6-5	TRBJ1-1	NA	CASNSPPGNTEAFF	TGTGCCAGCAACTCACCCCCGGGGAACACTGAAGCTTTCTTT
NA	TRBV7-8	TRBJ1-5	TRBD1	CASSLDRSRHQPQHF	TGTGCCAGCAGCCTGGACAGGAGTCGGCATCAGCCCCAGCATTTT
NA	TRBV6-2/TRBV6-3	TRBJ2-2	NA	CASSPLQGMAGELFF	TGTGCCAGCAGCCCCCTACAGGGCATGGCCGGGGAGCTGTTTTTT
NA	TRBV30	TRBJ1-3	NA	CAWSQYSGNTIYF	TGTGCCTGGAGTCAGTATTCTGGAAACACCATATATTTT
NA	TRBV19	TRBJ1-2	TRBD1	CASSGEDRVYGYTF	TGTGCCAGTAGTGGGGAAGACAGGGTCTATGGCTACACCTTC